This entry lists 23 T cell receptor beta chains sequenced from one sample in a study of blood T cell repertoires in COVID-19. Assay used: immunoSEQ multiplex PCR; TCRdb lists only in-frame clones, some missing. The sample contains 35,000 to 50,000 clones, approximately 90% of which appear only once. The material sequenced was peripheral blood. Receptors were obtained from a man aged 50-59 years with active COVID-19.

A single count supports this clone. The chain recombines TRBV2 with TRBJ1-4; TRBD1 matches 9 bases. In germline, CDR1 is SNHLY, CDR2 FYNNEI. The CDR3 is 17 residues long. Trimming removed 5 bases from V and 3 bases from J; junction bases left unmatched: 10. The CDR3 loop reads CASSPGQGVRANEKLFF. The CDR3, as DNA: TGTGCCAGCAGTCCGGGACAGGGAGTTAGGGCTAATGAAAAACTGTTTTTT.

Concerning this clone itself: Different DNA sequences within this sample yield the same CDR3. The gene calls are TRBV19 and TRBJ1-1; 7 positions agree with TRBD1. Germline trimming cut 4 bases from V and 5 bases from J; bases unmatched to any gene: 16. CDR3 length equals 17 residues. Germline CDR1 and CDR2: LNHDA and SQIVND (reference sequence). The CDR3 DNA reads as TGTGCCAGTAGTAAGACCCGGGACAGAGGGAGCGATACTGAAGCTTTCTTT. Protein sequence: CASSKTRDRGSDTEAFF.

The chain has TRBV19 and TRBJ2-1; 10 positions agree with TRBD1. Trimming took 3 bases from V and 1 from J; bases not matched to a gene: 3. This CDR3 has 16 amino acids. The germline V gene has CDR1 LNHDA and CDR2 SQIVND (reference sequence). DNA of the CDR3: TGTGCCAGTAGTATGAGGGACAGGGGTTCCTACAATGAGCAGTTCTTC. Translating it yields CASSMRDRGSYNEQFF.

The rearrangement uses TRBV5-8 and TRBJ1-6, with 8 bases aligning to TRBD1. This CDR3 spans 15 amino acids. V lost 4 bases and J lost 8; bases outside the gene matches: 8. The germline CDR1 and CDR2 sequences are SGHTS and YDEGEE. The CDR3 loop is CASSRGQVLYSPLHF. The CDR3 DNA reads TGTGCCAGCAGCAGGGGACAGGTTCTCTATTCACCCCTCCACTTT.

This clone was recorded only once. The V and J genes are TRBV19 and TRBJ1-1, with D unresolved. Trimming removed 7 bases at V and 5 bases at J, with 14 bases between. The CDR3 contains 13 residues. The germline CDR1 and CDR2 sequences are LNHDA and SQIVND (reference sequence). As DNA, the CDR3 is TGTGCCAGTATTAACACCCGGGGTACTGAAGCTTTCTTT. Amino acids: CASINTRGTEAFF.

The chain links TRBV5-4 to TRBJ2-1; TRBD1 aligns across 9 bases. This CDR3 is 14 amino acids long. Looked up from germline, CDR1 is SGHNT and CDR2 is YYREEE (reference sequence). V lost 3 bases to trimming and J lost 7 bases; unmatched junction nucleotides: 5. The CDR3 DNA follows: TGTGCCAGCAGCTCCACAGGGGGCAAGAATGAGCAGTTCTTC. This sequence encodes CASSSTGGKNEQFF.

V usage is TRBV28 and J usage is TRBJ1-5, with D possibly TRBD1 on 5 matching bases. Germline V lookup: CDR1 MDHEN, CDR2 SYDVKM. The V end was cut by 3 bases, the J end by 14 bases, with 11 bases between. This CDR3 has 11 residues. The CDR3 coding sequence is TGTGCCAGCAGTTTGACAGTGGTTAAGCATTTT. Protein sequence: CASSLTVVKHF.

This clone was seen a single time. The V gene is TRBV5-8, the J gene TRBJ2-2; D might be TRBD2 (7 bases). Germline V gives CDR1 SGHTS, CDR2 YDEGEE. V dropped 8 bases and J dropped 7 bases, with 15 bases sitting between them. The CDR3 is 13 amino acids. CDR3 bases: TGTGCCAGTAACGGGGGGCCAAACGGGGAGCTGTTTTTT. It specifies CASNGGPNGELFF.

This chain joins TRBV7-8 and TRBJ1-6; the D gene is possibly TRBD1 (6 bases). V was pared by 6 bases and J by 7 bases, with 10 bases between. Germline values: CDR1 SGHVS, CDR2 FQNEAQ. This CDR3 spans 13 amino acids. Here the CDR3 reads CASSQGFNSPLHF. CDR3 sequence (DNA): TGTGCCAGCAGTCAGGGGTTCAATTCACCCCTCCACTTT.

A few counts support this clone. The chain links TRBV4-1 to TRBJ1-2; a weak D match, TRBD1 (6 bases). The CDR3 runs to 14 residues. The germline V and J ends were trimmed by 5 bases and 1 base, with 11 bases remaining between them. CDR1 is MGHRA and CDR2 is YSYEKL in the germline V gene. CDR3 nucleotide sequence: TGCGCCAGCAGCGTAGGACAGATTAACTATGGCTACACCTTC. Translation: CASSVGQINYGYTF.

The J gene is TRBJ2-2, the V gene TRBV25-1, with a weak D call TRBD2 (5 bases). CDR1 is MGHDK, CDR2 SYGVNS, per germline. The CDR3 is 15 amino acids. The ends were cut back, 2 bases at V and 4 bases at J, with 11 bases in the middle. This chain's CDR3 is CASSERQAGTGELFF. The CDR3 DNA is TGTGCCAGCAGTGAAAGGCAGGCGGGCACCGGGGAGCTGTTTTTT.

V usage is TRBV15 and J usage is TRBJ2-3, with 10 bases matching TRBD2. CDR1 is LNHNV and CDR2 is YYDKDF in the germline V gene (reference sequence). The length of the CDR3 is 14 residues. Trimming took 1 base from V and 8 from J; bases not matched to a gene: 3. In DNA form, the CDR3 reads TGTGCCACCAGCAGAGGGCTAGCGGGAGCTACGCAGTATTTT. Encoded protein: CATSRGLAGATQYF.

The chain joins TRBV3-1 (or the pseudogene TRBV3-2) to TRBJ1-3; TRBD1 is a possible D gene (6 bases). Trimming shortened V by 0 bases and J by 4 bases, and 13 bases separated the two germline ends. In germline, CDR1 is LGHDT, CDR2 YNNKEL (reference sequence). The CDR3 has 16 amino acids. CDR3 in amino acids: CASSQDLGAHGNTIYF. CDR3 bases: TGTGCCAGCAGCCAAGATCTGGGGGCGCACGGAAACACCATATATTTT.

Concerning this clone: Other DNA sequences in the sample encode the same CDR3. The rearrangement joins TRBV11-2 to TRBJ2-2; TRBD2 is a possible D gene (5 bases). The V end lost 6 bases, the J end lost 7 bases, and 15 bases lay between the germline ends. The CDR3 extends over 14 amino acids. The germline CDR1 and CDR2 sequences are SGHAT and FQNNGV. In nucleotides, the CDR3 is TGTGCCAGCAGGCCCGAACTAGAAGTCGGGGAGCTGTTTTTT. Its translation: CASRPELEVGELFF. Filled out from reference TRBV11-2 and TRBJ2-2, the complete variable domain reads EAGVAQSPRYKIIEKRQSVAFWCNPISGHATLYWYQQILGQGPKLLIQFQNNGVVDDSQLPKDRFSAERLKGVDSTLKIQPAKLEDSAVYLCASRPELEVGELFFGEGSRLTVL.

The chain employs TRBV4-1 and TRBJ2-7, with D possibly being TRBD2 (7 bases). The ends were cut back, 8 bases at V and 5 bases at J, with 22 bases in the middle. The germline V gene encodes CDR1 MGHRA and CDR2 YSYEKL. This CDR3 region has 15 residues. CDR3 sequence: CASRLVQGGEDEQYF. Written as DNA, the CDR3 is TGCGCCAGCCGCCTAGTACAGGGAGGGGAGGACGAGCAGTACTTC.

The V gene is TRBV4-2, the J gene TRBJ2-5; 16 bases are shared with TRBD2. The CDR3 loop spans 18 amino acids. Looked up from germline, CDR1 is LGHNA and CDR2 is YNFKEQ. V was clipped by 2 bases and J by 5 bases; unmatched bases: 8. The CDR3 DNA is TGTGCCAGCAGCCAACCTGGGACTAGCGGGAGGGCCCGGGAGACCCAGTACTTC. It codes for CASSQPGTSGRARETQYF.

The chain recombines TRBV10-3 with TRBJ2-7; D is unresolved. The germline gives CDR1 ENHRY, CDR2 SYGVKD. This CDR3 has 11 amino acids. Trimming left V 3 bases short and J 4 bases short, with 4 bases between. CDR3: CAISDNYEQYF. In DNA form, the CDR3 reads TGTGCCATCAGTGACAATTACGAGCAGTACTTC.

Judged by abundance, this clone is medium-sized. This chain connects TRBV14 to TRBJ2-1; 7 nucleotides align to TRBD1. CDR3 size: 14 residues. V dropped 4 bases and J dropped 3; count of bases not matched to a gene: 3. From germline, CDR1 is SGHDN and CDR2 FVKESK. The CDR3 here is CASSPGQYYNEQFF. The CDR3 DNA sequence: TGTGCCAGCAGCCCGGGACAGTACTACAATGAGCAGTTCTTC.

V is TRBV28 and J is TRBJ1-1; the match to TRBD1 covers 8 bases. Germline V lookup: CDR1 MDHEN, CDR2 SYDVKM. There are 15 residues in the CDR3. J was trimmed by 0 bases and V by 7 bases; bases with no gene match: 7. CDR3 DNA: TGTGCCAGCATAACAGGGGGAACTATGAACACTGAAGCTTTCTTT. Translated, it gives CASITGGTMNTEAFF.

The V and J genes are TRBV18 and TRBJ2-1, with 9 nucleotides matching TRBD2. V shed 4 bases, J shed 4 bases, and the junction held 14 bases outside the gene matches. There are 18 residues in the CDR3. Germline loops: CDR1 KGHSH, CDR2 LQKENI. This CDR3 reads CASSLNDLAGSTYNEQFF. The DNA of the CDR3 is TGTGCCAGCTCACTCAACGATCTAGCGGGGAGTACTTACAATGAGCAGTTCTTC.

CDR3 residues: CASSPPGQGSGELFF. The CDR3 DNA sequence: TGTGCCAGCAGCCCCCCGGGACAGGGGTCCGGGGAGCTGTTTTTT. The chain employs TRBV7-9 and TRBJ2-2; TRBD1 matches at 10 bases. This CDR3 is built from 15 residues. The V gene end was trimmed by 5 bases and the J gene end by 6 bases; junction bases not matched to a gene: 6. Germline-derived CDR1 and CDR2 are SEHNR and FQNEAQ (reference sequence).

This clone was seen a few times. This rearrangement joins TRBV18 to TRBJ2-6; maybe TRBD1 (5 bases). Per the germline V gene, CDR1 is KGHSH and CDR2 is LQKENI. V shed 3 bases and J shed 0 bases, with 15 bases lying between them. CDR3 length: 18 residues. CDR3 in amino acids: CASSPGQGSSSGANVLTF. CDR3 DNA: TGTGCCAGCTCACCGGGGCAGGGATCTAGCTCTGGGGCCAACGTCCTGACTTTC.

This chain uses TRBV24-1 with TRBJ1-6, with D hard to call. The CDR3 sequence is 14 residues long. Germline V CDR1 and CDR2: KGHDR, SFDVKD. V was pared by 7 bases and J by 7 bases, with 13 bases between. The CDR3: CATSTATSNSPLHF. The CDR3, as DNA: TGTGCCACCAGCACCGCGACTTCGAATTCACCCCTCCACTTT.